Listed below are T cell receptor beta chains from one sample, sequenced in a study of control samples from healthy donors and cancer patients. The protocol was immunoSEQ multiplex PCR, while the TCRdb copy is restricted to in-frame clones and leaves out a portion. Of approximately 60,000 clones in the sample, approximately 90% were seen once. The specimen was PBMCs. These receptors came from a man younger than 40 with colorectal cancer. CDR3s include the opening cysteine and the closing phenylalanine or tryptophan. D genes are given only for firm matches. Size is stated for part of the rows, as once, few or many counts, or as a class when the clone is expanded.

D gene,V gene,J gene,clone size,CDR3 protein,CDR3 DNA
TRBD1,TRBV11-3,TRBJ2-1,-,CASSPSAGTGNYNEQFF,TGTGCCAGCAGCCCTTCGGCCGGGACAGGGAATTACAATGAGCAGTTCTTC
-,TRBV24-1,TRBJ2-4,once,CATSDRGTPNIQYF,TGTGCCACCAGTGATCGGGGGACTCCCAACATTCAGTACTTC
TRBD1,TRBV4-3,TRBJ1-1,once,CASSQGLDRVNTEAFF,TGCGCCAGCAGCCAAGGACTGGACAGGGTAAACACTGAAGCTTTCTTT
-,TRBV4-1,TRBJ2-2,-,CASSQDRGSTGELFF,TGCGCCAGCAGCCAAGACAGGGGATCCACCGGGGAGCTGTTTTTT
TRBD2,TRBV4-2,TRBJ2-1,-,CASSQDRASGSYNEQFF,TGTGCCAGCAGCCAAGATAGGGCTAGCGGATCCTACAATGAGCAGTTCTTC
-,TRBV27,TRBJ1-2,-,CASSPGQSPNYGYTF,TGTGCCAGCAGTCCGGGGCAGAGCCCAAACTATGGCTACACCTTC
-,TRBV5-4,TRBJ1-2,once,CASSLVRGAQDYGYTF,TGTGCCAGCAGCTTGGTTCGGGGGGCACAGGACTATGGCTACACCTTC
TRBD1,TRBV4-2,TRBJ2-1,-,CASSPFDRADEQFF,TGTGCCAGCAGCCCCTTCGACAGGGCCGATGAGCAGTTCTTC
TRBD1,TRBV4-3,TRBJ1-1,-,CASSRDRGGTEAFF,TGCGCCAGCAGCCGAGACAGGGGGGGCACTGAAGCTTTCTTT
TRBD1,TRBV5-6,TRBJ1-2,-,CASSWIYQGANYGYTF,TGTGCCAGCAGCTGGATCTATCAGGGGGCCAACTATGGCTACACCTTC
-,TRBV11-2,TRBJ1-3,-,CASSLEIRNTIYF,TGTGCCAGCAGCTTGGAGATCAGAAACACCATATATTTT